The 32 T cell receptor beta chains below all came from one sample that was sequenced in a study of cytomegalovirus exposure and HLA in healthy donors. PCR used 60 Vbeta primers and 13 Jbeta primers. Sequencing was performed with immunoSEQ multiplex PCR; in TCRdb, only in-frame clones are kept and a portion is missing. The data hold approximately 100,000 clones, with approximately 85% observed a single time. The sample was PBMCs. The receptors were sampled from a man younger than 45 in good health and CMV-seronegative.

The rearrangement uses TRBV29-1 and TRBJ2-2; a weak D match, TRBD1 (5 bases). V was trimmed by 6 bases and J by 5 bases, leaving 16 bases between them. Looked up from germline, CDR1 is SQVTM and CDR2 is ANQGSEA. This CDR3 has 14 residues. In nucleotides, the CDR3 is TGCAGCGTGAGACCCAGGGTTACAACCGGGGAGCTGTTTTTT. Translated, it gives CSVRPRVTTGELFF.

The table lists this clone with a few counts. This chain joins TRBV4-1 and TRBJ2-1, with 11 nucleotides matching TRBD1. V dropped 2 bases and J dropped 9; count of bases not matched to a gene: 6. Germline CDR1 MGHRA, CDR2 YSYEKL. The length of the CDR3 is 15 residues. CDR3 residues: CASSQRTGGRVEQFF. As DNA, the CDR3 is TGCGCCAGCAGCCAAAGGACAGGGGGCAGGGTTGAGCAGTTCTTC.

The chain couples TRBV28 to TRBJ1-2; 9 bases align to TRBD1. After removal of 3 bases from V and 5 bases from J, the junction contained 10 bases not matched to a gene. Germline V gives CDR1 MDHEN, CDR2 SYDVKM. The CDR3 is made up of 16 amino acids. Here the CDR3 reads CASSFGTGRSGYGYTF. CDR3 coding DNA: TGTGCCAGCAGTTTCGGGACAGGGCGCTCTGGGTATGGCTACACCTTC.

This clone was observed a handful of times. The J gene is TRBJ1-6, the V gene TRBV15; D possibly corresponds to TRBD1 (5 bases). Germline V CDR1 and CDR2: LNHNV, YYDKDF (reference sequence). CDR3 length equals 15 residues. Deletions cut 1 base from V and 8 bases from J, with 12 bases between. Written as DNA, the CDR3 is TGTGCCACCAGCAGAGCTCCAGGGAAGGATTCACCCCTCCACTTT. Translation: CATSRAPGKDSPLHF.

This clone has just a few counts. The rearrangement uses TRBV4-1 and TRBJ1-4; unclear D gene. CDR3 length: 13 residues. V was cut by 3 bases and J by 4 bases, with 6 bases left in between. CDR1 and CDR2 (germline): MGHRA, YSYEKL. The DNA of the CDR3 is TGCGCCAGCAGCCACCTAGTTAATGAAAAACTGTTTTTT. Protein sequence: CASSHLVNEKLFF.

Notes on this clone: The junction does not match germline at one end; this may be a read error. CDR3 sequence (DNA): TGTGCCAGCAGCGTAGAGGGGGCATTGGGGACCTACAATGAGCAGTTCTTC. Its translation is CASSVEGALGTYNEQFF. The chain employs TRBV11-3 and TRBJ2-1; TRBD1 aligns across 7 bases. Germline CDR1 is SGHNT and CDR2 is YENEEA. The CDR3 is made up of 17 amino acids.

The chain joins TRBV5-1 to TRBJ2-1; D might be TRBD2 (6 bases). The germline V and J ends were trimmed by 4 bases and 4 bases, with 15 bases remaining between them. This CDR3 spans 15 amino acids. Germline V CDR1 and CDR2: SGHRS, YFSETQ. CDR3 residues: CASSPSVGIYNEQFF. CDR3 in DNA: TGCGCCAGCAGCCCTAGCGTCGGTATATACAATGAGCAGTTCTTC.

The CDR3: CASSRAAEVSYNEQFF. The CDR3 DNA reads as TGCGCCAGCAGTCGGGCGGCGGAGGTCTCCTACAATGAGCAGTTCTTC. The rearrangement joins TRBV4-1 to TRBJ2-1; possible D gene TRBD2, 5 bases. CDR1 is MGHRA and CDR2 is YSYEKL in the germline V gene. There are 16 residues in the CDR3. V was cut by 6 bases and J by 0 bases, with 15 bases left in between.

This chain connects TRBV23-1 to TRBJ2-5; D perhaps matches TRBD2 (5 bases). TRBV23-1 is flagged as an ORF with uncertain function. The V and J ends lost 2 bases and 1 base respectively, with 23 bases between them. This CDR3 has 19 residues. The CDR3 bases are TGCGCCAGCAGTCAACTAAGAACCGGGAATCCCAGAACCCAAGAGACCCAGTACTTC. Encoded protein: CASSQLRTGNPRTQETQYF.

The sample holds a few counts of this clone. The chain is built from TRBV6-4 and TRBJ2-2, with TRBD1 identical over 8 bases. This CDR3 has 17 residues. CDR1 is MRHNA and CDR2 is SNTAGT in the germline V gene. The trim removed 0 bases at V and 0 bases at J, leaving 3 bases unmatched. CDR3 nucleotide sequence: TGTGCCAGCAGTGACTCGACAGGGGCAGCGAACACCGGGGAGCTGTTTTTT. It yields the protein CASSDSTGAANTGELFF.

This sequence joins TRBV4-2 and TRBJ2-2; 7 bases align to TRBD2. V lost 3 bases and J lost 5; bases outside the gene matches: 3. The CDR3 sequence is 14 residues long. The germline CDR1 and CDR2 sequences are LGHNA and YNFKEQ. CDR3 sequence (DNA): TGTGCCAGCAGCCAGGCGGGAGAGACCGGGGAGCTGTTTTTT. Translated, it gives CASSQAGETGELFF.

The chain joins TRBV4-2 to TRBJ1-3, with D possibly TRBD1 on 6 matching bases. The V end was cut by 5 bases, the J end by 0 bases, with 14 bases between. Germline loops: CDR1 LGHNA, CDR2 YNFKEQ. The CDR3 contains 16 residues. CDR3: CASSALSGASGNTIYF. CDR3 sequence (DNA): TGTGCCAGCAGCGCCCTATCAGGGGCCTCTGGAAACACCATATATTTT.

V and J are TRBV7-8 and TRBJ1-5, with no clear D. Germline CDR1 is SGHVS and CDR2 is FQNEAQ. With 3 bases removed from V and 0 bases from J, the gap between germline ends came to 6 bases. The CDR3 consists of 14 residues. In nucleotides, the CDR3 is TGTGCCAGCAGCTTTCGGGATAGCAATCAGCCCCAGCATTTT. This sequence encodes CASSFRDSNQPQHF.

The chain recombines TRBV10-3 with TRBJ2-1; 8 nucleotides match TRBD2. CDR3 length: 15 residues. With V trimmed by 2 bases and J by 5 bases, 5 bases remained unmatched. In germline, CDR1 is ENHRY, CDR2 SYGVKD. CDR3 coding DNA: TGTGCCATCAGTGAGGCATCGGGAGGGGACAATGAGCAGTTCTTC. It codes for CAISEASGGDNEQFF.

The chain combines TRBV5-1 with TRBJ1-5, with D tentatively TRBD1 (6 bases). This CDR3 spans 14 amino acids. V lost 5 bases to trimming and J lost 9 bases, with 18 bases between them. Germline loops: CDR1 SGHRS, CDR2 YFSETQ. The CDR3 is CASRKQGPSGPQHF. The CDR3 region has the DNA TGCGCCAGCAGAAAACAGGGTCCATCGGGGCCCCAGCATTTT.

The rearrangement uses TRBV18 and TRBJ1-1, with unresolved D. The CDR3 totals 13 residues. V lost 6 bases to trimming and J lost 1 base, with 9 bases between them. Per germline, CDR1 KGHSH and CDR2 LQKENI. The CDR3, as DNA: TGTGCCAGCTCCCGGGAGGGGAACACTGAAGCTTTCTTT. This codes for CASSREGNTEAFF.

The chain recombines TRBV30 with TRBJ2-7; D unresolved. Germline CDR1 GTSNPN, CDR2 SVGIG (reference sequence). The CDR3 is 12 amino acids. V lost 3 bases and J 3 bases, leaving 9 bases between the germline ends. CDR3: CAWSPYSYEQYF. CDR3 DNA: TGTGCCTGGAGCCCTTATAGCTACGAGCAGTACTTC. The full variable domain, its missing parts supplied by reference TRBV30 and TRBJ2-7, is SQTIHQWPATLVQPVGSPLSLECTVEGTSNPNLYWYRQAAGRGLQLLFYSVGIGQISSEVPQNLSASRPQDRQFILSSKKLLLSDSGFYLCAWSPYSYEQYFGPGTRLTVT.

This clone appeared once. This chain uses TRBV7-2 with TRBJ1-3; 7 nucleotides align to TRBD1. Losses at the gene ends were 5 bases for V and 0 bases for J; bases not matched to a gene: 4. There are 15 residues in the CDR3. CDR1 SGHTA and CDR2 FQGNSA come from the germline V gene. CDR3 region: CASSPGQTSGNTIYF. DNA for the CDR3: TGTGCCAGCAGCCCGGGACAGACCTCTGGAAACACCATATATTTT.

The rearrangement joins TRBV28 to TRBJ1-6; TRBD1 aligns across 7 bases. The CDR3 spans 15 residues. In germline, CDR1 is MDHEN, CDR2 SYDVKM. The V gene end was trimmed by 8 bases and the J gene end by 6 bases; junction bases not matched to a gene: 10. CDR3 region: CASRSTGQFNSPLHF. CDR3 in DNA: TGTGCCAGCCGATCAACGGGACAGTTTAATTCACCCCTCCACTTT.

This chain uses TRBV9 with TRBJ2-1, with TRBD2 identical over 8 bases. V shed 0 bases and J 10 bases; nucleotides not matched to a gene: 9. Germline V gives CDR1 SGDLS, CDR2 YYNGEE. The CDR3 runs 15 residues. The CDR3 protein is CASSVEGLGLPEQFF. The CDR3 DNA reads as TGTGCCAGCAGCGTAGAGGGACTAGGTCTTCCGGAGCAGTTCTTC.

This chain links TRBV5-1 with TRBJ2-2; 9 positions match TRBD2. Germline V gene sequence: CDR1 SGHRS, CDR2 YFSETQ. The CDR3 sequence is 15 residues long. V was clipped by 4 bases and J by 5 bases; unmatched bases: 6. The CDR3 protein is CASSKSSGDTGELFF. Written as DNA, the CDR3 is TGCGCCAGCAGCAAATCTAGCGGGGATACCGGGGAGCTGTTTTTT. The whole variable domain, filled in from reference TRBV5-1 and TRBJ2-2, reads KAGVTQTPRYLIKTRGQQVTLSCSPISGHRSVSWYQQTPGQGLQFLFEYFSETQRNKGNFPGRFSGRQFSNSRSEMNVSTLELGDSALYLCASSKSSGDTGELFFGEGSRLTVL.

This clone was seen once. The chain is built from TRBV7-9 and TRBJ2-5, with a tentative D call TRBD2 (5 bases). V lost 5 bases and J lost 5, with 6 bases in between. From germline, CDR1 is SEHNR and CDR2 FQNEAQ (reference sequence). The CDR3 has 11 amino acids. The CDR3 sequence: CASSRRETQYF. The DNA of the CDR3 is TGTGCCAGCAGCCGGAGGGAGACCCAGTACTTC.

The gene calls are TRBV12-2 and TRBJ1-2; the D call of TRBD1 is as the table states it, not checked on the DNA. TRBV12-2 is flagged as a pseudogene. The CDR3 consists of 13 residues. The CDR3 sequence is CASRLAHRNGYTF. Written as DNA, the CDR3 is TGTGCAAGTCGCTTAGCGCACAGAAATGGCTACACCTTC.

V gene TRBV6-6 combines with J gene TRBJ2-5; 9 positions match TRBD1. The germline gives CDR1 MNHNY, CDR2 SVGAGI (reference sequence). This CDR3 has 15 residues. The V gene end was trimmed by 7 bases and the J gene end by 5 bases; junction bases not matched to a gene: 11. The CDR3 DNA reads as TGTGCCAGCAAACAGGGGGCGCGGAGTCTCGAGACCCAGTACTTC. Protein: CASKQGARSLETQYF.

This clone was detected once. This chain links TRBV5-1 with TRBJ2-7; 10 bases are shared with TRBD1. V dropped 6 bases and J dropped 2; count of bases not matched to a gene: 2. Germline V gene data show CDR1 as SGHRS and CDR2 as YFSETQ. The CDR3 is made up of 13 amino acids. CDR3 sequence: CASMGQGPYEQYF. In DNA, the CDR3 is TGCGCCAGCATGGGACAGGGGCCCTACGAGCAGTACTTC. Based on the CDR3 plus reference TRBV5-1 and TRBJ2-7, the full variable domain is KAGVTQTPRYLIKTRGQQVTLSCSPISGHRSVSWYQQTPGQGLQFLFEYFSETQRNKGNFPGRFSGRQFSNSRSEMNVSTLELGDSALYLCASMGQGPYEQYFGPGTRLTVT.

This clone was picked up one time. V and J are TRBV2 and TRBJ2-2, with 9 positions matching TRBD1. Germline V gene data show CDR1 as SNHLY and CDR2 as FYNNEI. Trimming removed 8 bases from V and 5 bases from J; junction bases left unmatched: 6. The CDR3 extends over 14 amino acids. The CDR3 DNA follows: TGTGCCAGCGGGGGGGACAGGGTTACCGGGGAGCTGTTTTTT. As protein: CASGGDRVTGELFF.

This chain joins TRBV29-1 and TRBJ1-1, with D hard to call. Germline CDR1 reads SQVTM; CDR2 reads ANQGSEA. This CDR3 has 13 amino acids. Trimming removed 0 bases from V and 4 bases from J, with 9 bases in between. Here the CDR3 DNA reads TGCAGCGTTGAAGATCCAGCGATCACTGAAGCTTTCTTT. As protein: CSVEDPAITEAFF. Complete variable domain (other parts from reference TRBV29-1 and TRBJ1-1): SAVISQKPSRDICQRGTSLTIQCQVDSQVTMMFWYRQQPGQSLTLIATANQGSEATYESGFVIDKFPISRPNLTFSTLTVSNMSPEDSSIYLCSVEDPAITEAFFGQGTRLTVV.

This chain uses TRBV2 with TRBJ2-3, with D unresolved. This CDR3 has 14 amino acids. Trimming cost V 0 bases and J 5 bases, with 9 bases left between them. The V gene's germline CDR1 is SNHLY and CDR2 FYNNEI. The CDR3 nucleotides read TGTGCCAGCAGTGAAGCAAGTGGCAGAGATACGCAGTATTTT. Translating gives CASSEASGRDTQYF.

The V gene is TRBV4-1, the J gene TRBJ2-7; 10 positions match TRBD2. V dropped 3 bases and J dropped 4; count of bases not matched to a gene: 9. CDR3 length: 16 amino acids. Looked up from germline, CDR1 is MGHRA and CDR2 is YSYEKL. The CDR3 is CASSHHSGRKLYEQYF. The CDR3 DNA reads as TGCGCCAGCAGCCACCATAGCGGGAGGAAATTATACGAGCAGTACTTC.

J is TRBJ1-4 and V is TRBV5-1, with D possibly being TRBD1 (5 bases). The CDR3 totals 14 residues. CDR1 SGHRS and CDR2 YFSETQ come from the germline V gene. Trimming removed 0 bases at V and 7 bases at J, with 10 bases between. This CDR3 reads CASSLGGVGEKLFF. CDR3 nucleotides: TGCGCCAGCAGCTTGGGGGGCGTGGGTGAAAAACTGTTTTTT.

The chain uses TRBV4-1 and TRBJ1-1; 8 nucleotides agree with TRBD1. CDR3 length equals 15 residues. The J segment lost 1 base and the V segment lost 2 bases, leaving 3 bases of the junction unmatched. Per the germline V gene, CDR1 is MGHRA and CDR2 is YSYEKL. CDR3 sequence: CASSQLTGANTEAFF. The CDR3 bases are TGCGCCAGCAGCCAATTGACAGGGGCGAACACTGAAGCTTTCTTT.

The CDR3 nucleotides read TGTGCCACCAGCAGAGATGGAGGACAGGGTGATGGCTACACCTTC. This translates into CATSRDGGQGDGYTF. V usage is TRBV15 and J usage is TRBJ1-2; 8 bases are a match to TRBD1. The CDR3 covers 15 residues. Germline V gives CDR1 LNHNV, CDR2 YYDKDF (reference sequence). V trimming: 0 bases; J trimming: 6 bases; junction bases outside the gene matches: 6.